The 9 T cell receptor beta chains reported below all come from one sample, sequenced in a study of cytomegalovirus exposure and HLA in healthy donors. PCR amplification relied on 60 Vbeta primers (plus 13 Jbeta primers). Data came from immunoSEQ multiplex PCR; TCRdb stores just in-frame clones and leaves some out. The data contain 90,000 to 150,000 clones, about 8% of them singletons. The specimen sequenced was PBMCs. These TCRs come from a woman in her forties in good health and CMV-seropositive.

This clone has just a few counts. The chain's CDR3 is CASSLRLAGGTGELFF. The DNA for the CDR3 is TGCGCCAGCAGCTTGAGACTAGCGGGGGGAACCGGGGAGCTGTTTTTT. This chain uses TRBV4-1 with TRBJ2-2, with TRBD2 matching over 13 bases. The length of the CDR3 is 16 residues. The J segment lost 5 bases and the V segment lost 5 bases, leaving 5 bases of the junction unmatched. Germline V CDR1 and CDR2: MGHRA, YSYEKL.

The chain is built from TRBV10-1 and TRBJ2-2; the D gene is possibly TRBD1 (5 bases). Germline values: CDR1 WNHNN, CDR2 SYGVQD (reference sequence). V was shortened by 6 bases and J by 1 base, with 6 bases between the two germline ends. This CDR3 comprises 13 residues. CDR3 in amino acids: CASRTGNTGELFF. CDR3 nucleotides: TGCGCCAGCAGAACAGGGAACACCGGGGAGCTGTTTTTT.

In this sample, this clone turned up a few times. The chain recombines TRBV19 with TRBJ1-1, with D perhaps matching TRBD1 (5 bases). The V gene lost 3 bases and the J gene lost 9 bases, with 11 bases spanning the gap. CDR3 length equals 12 residues. The germline V gene encodes CDR1 LNHDA and CDR2 SQIVND (reference sequence). CDR3 amino acids: CASSMVQGKAFF. The CDR3, as DNA: TGTGCCAGTAGTATGGTCCAGGGCAAAGCTTTCTTT.

This clone was detected only a few times. The chain couples TRBV6-1 to TRBJ2-5; 14 nucleotides align to TRBD2. The ends lost 4 bases at V and 0 bases at J; junction bases unmatched: 7. CDR1 and CDR2 (germline): MNHNS, SASEGT. The CDR3 totals 18 residues. CDR3 sequence (DNA): TGTGCCAGCAGTGGGGGGAGACTAGCGGGGGGGAACCAAGAGACCCAGTACTTC. Translating it yields CASSGGRLAGGNQETQYF.

V is TRBV7-2 and J is TRBJ1-1; D uncertain. CDR3 length: 15 amino acids. Looked up from germline, CDR1 is SGHTA and CDR2 is FQGNSA. V was pared by 3 bases and J by 1 base, with 12 bases between. The CDR3 coding sequence is TGTGCCAGCAGCTTTTATGTGGGCCCGAACACTGAAGCTTTCTTT. Residues: CASSFYVGPNTEAFF.

The table lists this clone with a few counts. This chain uses TRBV7-9 with TRBJ1-1; 7 nucleotides line up with TRBD1. This CDR3 has 16 amino acids. Losses at the gene ends were 8 bases for V and 2 bases for J; bases not matched to a gene: 14. Germline CDR1 and CDR2: SEHNR and FQNEAQ (reference sequence). The CDR3 is CASLLTPTGSNTEAFF. The DNA for the CDR3 is TGTGCCAGCCTCCTAACTCCGACAGGGAGCAACACTGAAGCTTTCTTT.

The V gene is TRBV9, the J gene TRBJ2-7; 12 nucleotides agree with TRBD2. Germline assignment: CDR1 SGDLS and CDR2 YYNGEE. V lost 4 bases to trimming and J lost 3 bases; unmatched junction nucleotides: 5. This CDR3 has 15 residues. The CDR3 coding sequence is TGTGCCAGCAGCATGACTAGCGGGGGCATCTACGAGCAGTACTTC. This sequence encodes CASSMTSGGIYEQYF.

The rearrangement joins TRBV5-4 to TRBJ2-3; 7 bases align to TRBD1. The CDR3 sequence is 14 residues long. Germline assignment: CDR1 SGHNT and CDR2 YYREEE (reference sequence). Germline trimming cut 2 bases from V and 4 bases from J; bases unmatched to any gene: 4. The CDR3: CASSFTGAADTQYF. Here the CDR3 DNA reads TGTGCCAGCAGCTTCACAGGGGCTGCAGATACGCAGTATTTT.

This clone turned up a few times. The CDR3, as DNA: TGCGCCAGCAGAGGCGAGCCAGGGGGAAGCAATCAGCCCCAGCATTTT. Amino acids: CASRGEPGGSNQPQHF. The chain employs TRBV10-1 and TRBJ1-5; 7 bases line up with TRBD1. The germline V gene encodes CDR1 WNHNN and CDR2 SYGVQD (reference sequence). J gave up 1 base and V 6 bases, and 9 bases lay outside the gene matches. The CDR3 extends over 16 amino acids.